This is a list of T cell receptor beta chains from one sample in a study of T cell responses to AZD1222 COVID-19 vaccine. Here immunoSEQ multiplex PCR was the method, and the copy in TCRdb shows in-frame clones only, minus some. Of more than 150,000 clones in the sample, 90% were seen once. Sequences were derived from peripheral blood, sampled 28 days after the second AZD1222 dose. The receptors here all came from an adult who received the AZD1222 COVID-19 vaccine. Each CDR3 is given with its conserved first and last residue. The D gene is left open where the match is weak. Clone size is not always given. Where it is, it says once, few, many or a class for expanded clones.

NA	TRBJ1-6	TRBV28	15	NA	CASSRPGGGDSPLHF	TGTGCCAGCAGCCGCCCCGGGGGCGGAGATTCACCCCTCCACTTT
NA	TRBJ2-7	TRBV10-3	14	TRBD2	CAIRPGTSGYEQYF	TGTGCCATCAGGCCGGGGACTAGCGGGTACGAGCAGTACTTC
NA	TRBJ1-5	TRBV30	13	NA	CAWSVDSNQPQHF	TGTGCCTGGAGTGTTGACAGCAATCAGCCCCAGCATTTT
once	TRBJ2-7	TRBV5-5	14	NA	CASSSQIRGGEQYF	TGTGCCAGCAGCTCACAAATCAGGGGTGGCGAGCAGTACTTC
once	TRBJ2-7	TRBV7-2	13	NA	CASSLVGGDSQYF	TGTGCCAGCAGCTTAGTAGGGGGAGACAGCCAGTACTTC
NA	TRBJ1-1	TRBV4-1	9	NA	CARENINFF	TGCGCCAGGGAAAATATAAATTTCTTT
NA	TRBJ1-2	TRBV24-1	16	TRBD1	CATQSSGGQGFYGYTF	TGTGCCACCCAGAGTTCTGGGGGACAGGGCTTTTATGGCTACACCTTC
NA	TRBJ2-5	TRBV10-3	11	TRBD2	CATGTRETQYF	TGTGCCACCGGGACTAGAGAGACCCAGTACTTC
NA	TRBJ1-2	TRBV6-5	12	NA	CASTAGLGGYTF	TGTGCCAGCACCGCCGGGTTGGGCGGCTACACCTTC
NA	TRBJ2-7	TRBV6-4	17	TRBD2	CASSDLFPGLVDCEQYF	TGTGCCAGCAGTGACCTCTTCCCGGGACTAGTTGACTGCGAGCAGTACTTC
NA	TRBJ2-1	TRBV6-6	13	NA	CASSKGGGNEQFF	TGTGCCAGCAGTAAAGGGGGGGGCAATGAGCAGTTCTTC
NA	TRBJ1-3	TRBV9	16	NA	CASSVEGSLSGNTIYF	TGTGCCAGCAGCGTGGAGGGTAGTCTGTCTGGAAACACCATATATTTT
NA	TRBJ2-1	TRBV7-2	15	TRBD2	CASSLDGGAGNEQFF	TGTGCCAGCAGCTTGGACGGGGGGGCCGGTAATGAGCAGTTCTTC
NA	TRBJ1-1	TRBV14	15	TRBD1	CASSHPGQGGTEAFF	TGTGCCAGCAGCCACCCCGGACAGGGAGGCACTGAAGCTTTCTTT
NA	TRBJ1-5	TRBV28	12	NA	CASSQLNQPQHF	TGTGCCAGCAGCCAGCTAAATCAGCCCCAGCATTTT
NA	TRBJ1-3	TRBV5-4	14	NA	CASSSDMGGNTIYF	TGTGCCAGCAGTTCTGATATGGGGGGAAACACCATATATTTT
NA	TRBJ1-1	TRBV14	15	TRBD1	CASSQDGTGGSEAFF	TGTGCCAGCAGCCAAGATGGGACAGGGGGCTCTGAAGCTTTCTTT
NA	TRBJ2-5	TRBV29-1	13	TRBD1	CSVLRQGGETQYF	TGCAGCGTCCTTAGACAGGGCGGGGAGACCCAGTACTTC
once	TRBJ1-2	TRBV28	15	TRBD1	CASSEPGQGQKGYTF	TGTGCCAGCAGTGAACCCGGACAGGGGCAGAAGGGCTACACCTTC
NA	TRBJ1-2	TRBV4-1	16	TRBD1	CASSQVFAGQGRGYTF	TGCGCCAGCAGCCAAGTTTTCGCCGGACAGGGTCGGGGCTACACCTTC
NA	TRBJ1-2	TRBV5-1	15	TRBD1	CASRQTGSPNYGYTF	TGCGCCAGCAGACAGACAGGGTCCCCTAACTATGGCTACACCTTC
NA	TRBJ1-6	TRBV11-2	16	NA	CASSLTGSSYNSPLHF	TGTGCCAGCAGCCTAACAGGGAGCTCTTATAATTCACCCCTCCACTTT
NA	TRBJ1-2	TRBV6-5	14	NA	CASSYSAQHYGYTF	TGTGCCAGCAGTTACTCGGCACAGCACTATGGCTACACCTTC
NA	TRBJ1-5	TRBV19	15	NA	CASSIFQSLNQPQHF	TGTGCCAGTAGTATCTTTCAGTCGTTGAATCAGCCCCAGCATTTT
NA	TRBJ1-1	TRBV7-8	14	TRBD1	CASSPGTVFLLAFF	TGTGCCAGCAGCCCAGGGACAGTTTTCTTGTTAGCTTTCTTT
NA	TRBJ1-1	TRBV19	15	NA	CASRPLWVMNTEAFF	TGTGCCAGTAGACCCTTATGGGTCATGAACACTGAAGCTTTCTTT
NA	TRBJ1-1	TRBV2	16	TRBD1	CASSGQGERLNTEAFF	TGTGCCAGCAGTGGACAGGGAGAAAGACTTAACACTGAAGCTTTCTTT
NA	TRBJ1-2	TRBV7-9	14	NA	CASTLEGGLYGYTF	TGTGCCAGCACCCTTGAAGGGGGGCTGTATGGCTACACCTTC
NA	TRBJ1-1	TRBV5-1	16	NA	CASSFQGNQMNTEAFF	TGCGCCAGCAGCTTTCAGGGGAACCAAATGAACACTGAAGCTTTCTTT
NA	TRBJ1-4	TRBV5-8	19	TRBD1	CASSLRRTGSRLSNEKLFF	TGTGCCAGCAGCTTGAGGAGGACAGGGAGCCGCCTCTCGAATGAAAAACTGTTTTTT
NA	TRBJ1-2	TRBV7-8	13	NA	CASSSGRIYGYTF	TGTGCCAGCAGCTCGGGCAGGATCTATGGCTACACCTTC
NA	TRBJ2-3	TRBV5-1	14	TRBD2	CASKAGGLRDTQYF	TGCGCCAGCAAAGCGGGGGGACTGCGAGATACGCAGTATTTT
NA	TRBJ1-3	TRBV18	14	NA	CASSPNSAGNTIYF	TGTGCCAGCTCACCAAATTCCGCTGGAAACACCATATATTTT
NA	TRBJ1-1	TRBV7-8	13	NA	CASSRTVNTEAFF	TGTGCCAGCAGCCGGACGGTGAACACTGAAGCTTTCTTT
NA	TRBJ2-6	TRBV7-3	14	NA	CASSFSGGANVLTF	TGTGCCAGCAGCTTTAGTGGTGGGGCCAACGTCCTGACTTTC
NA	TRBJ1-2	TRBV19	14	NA	CASSDRARFYGYTF	TGTGCCAGTAGTGATAGGGCCCGCTTCTATGGCTACACCTTC
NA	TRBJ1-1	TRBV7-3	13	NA	CASRSGGSGDAFF	TGTGCCAGCAGGTCTGGTGGGTCGGGGGACGCTTTCTTT
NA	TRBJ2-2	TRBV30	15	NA	CAWSVLQKNTGELFF	TGTGCCTGGAGTGTACTTCAGAAAAACACCGGGGAGCTGTTTTTT
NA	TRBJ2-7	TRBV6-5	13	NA	CASSYLGSYEQYF	TGTGCCAGCAGTTACCTGGGTTCCTACGAGCAGTACTTC
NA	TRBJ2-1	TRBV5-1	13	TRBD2	CASGPGGLGEQFF	TGCGCCAGCGGCCCCGGGGGGTTGGGTGAGCAGTTCTTC
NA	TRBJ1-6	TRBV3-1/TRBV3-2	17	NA	CASSQDLARTVDSPLHF	TGTGCCAGCAGCCAAGATTTAGCCCGGACAGTGGATTCACCCCTCCACTTT
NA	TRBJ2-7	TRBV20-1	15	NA	CSASRGITRDTEQYF	TGCAGTGCTAGTAGGGGGATTACGAGGGACACGGAGCAGTACTTC
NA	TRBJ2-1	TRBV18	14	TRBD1	CASSDRDPYNEQFF	TGTGCCAGCTCGGACAGGGACCCCTACAATGAGCAGTTCTTC
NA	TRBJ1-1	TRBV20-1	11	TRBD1	CSAQDRAEAFF	TGCAGTGCTCAGGACAGGGCTGAAGCTTTCTTT
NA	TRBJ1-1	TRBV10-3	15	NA	CAISESADLNTEAFF	TGTGCCATCAGTGAGTCAGCAGACCTGAACACTGAAGCTTTCTTT
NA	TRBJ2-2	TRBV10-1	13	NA	CASSESGAGELFF	TGCGCCAGCAGTGAATCTGGGGCCGGGGAGCTGTTTTTT
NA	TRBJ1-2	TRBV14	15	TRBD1	CASSPWTGEVRGYTF	TGTGCCAGCAGCCCCTGGACAGGGGAGGTGAGGGGCTACACCTTC
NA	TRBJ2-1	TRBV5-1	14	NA	CAMSGTRSMDEQFF	TGCGCCATGTCAGGGACCCGGAGTATGGATGAGCAGTTCTTC
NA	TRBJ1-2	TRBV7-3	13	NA	CASSLEGYYGYTF	TGTGCCAGCAGCTTAGAAGGATACTATGGCTACACCTTC